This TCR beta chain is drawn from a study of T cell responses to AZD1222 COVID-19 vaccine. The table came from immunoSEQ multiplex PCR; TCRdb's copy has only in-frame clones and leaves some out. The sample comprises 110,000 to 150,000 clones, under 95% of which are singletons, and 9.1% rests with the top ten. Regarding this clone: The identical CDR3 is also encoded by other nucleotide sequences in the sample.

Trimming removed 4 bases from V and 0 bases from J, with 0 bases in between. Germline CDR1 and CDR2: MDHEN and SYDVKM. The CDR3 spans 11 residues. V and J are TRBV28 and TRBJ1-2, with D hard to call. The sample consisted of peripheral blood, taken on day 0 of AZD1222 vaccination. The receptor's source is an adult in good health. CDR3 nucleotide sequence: TGTGCCAGCAGTTCTAACTATGGCTACACCTTC. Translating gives CASSSNYGYTF.